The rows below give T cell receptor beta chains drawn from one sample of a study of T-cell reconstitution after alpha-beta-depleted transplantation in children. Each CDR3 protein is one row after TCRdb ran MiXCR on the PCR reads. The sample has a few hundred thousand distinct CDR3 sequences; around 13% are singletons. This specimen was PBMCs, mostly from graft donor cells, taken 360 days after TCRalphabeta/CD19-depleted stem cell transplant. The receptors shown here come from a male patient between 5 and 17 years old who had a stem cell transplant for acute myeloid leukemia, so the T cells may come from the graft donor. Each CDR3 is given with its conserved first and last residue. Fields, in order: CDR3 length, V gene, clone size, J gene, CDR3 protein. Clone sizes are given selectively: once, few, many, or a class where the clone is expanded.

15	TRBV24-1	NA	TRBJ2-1	CATSATGPGYNEQFF
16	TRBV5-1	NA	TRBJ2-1	CASSLGEAGGTDEQFF
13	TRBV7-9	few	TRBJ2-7	CASSQQPPYEQYF
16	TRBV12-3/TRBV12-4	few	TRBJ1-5	CASSPGGGRTDQPQHF
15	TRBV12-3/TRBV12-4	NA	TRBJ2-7	CASSPIGADFYEQYF
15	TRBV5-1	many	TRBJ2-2	CASSATSGWTGELFF
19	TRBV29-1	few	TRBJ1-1	CSVDPGPRVSGEVYTEAFF
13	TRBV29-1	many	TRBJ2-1	CSVVSRQFNEQFF
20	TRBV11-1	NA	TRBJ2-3	CASSLTRQVWTSPSTDTQYF
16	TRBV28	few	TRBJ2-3	CASSTYTGDSTDTQYF
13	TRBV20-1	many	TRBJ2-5	CSAHAGGPGTQYF
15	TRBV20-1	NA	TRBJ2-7	CSASEGLAYSYEQYF
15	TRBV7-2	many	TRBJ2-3	CASSFSGSGADTQYF
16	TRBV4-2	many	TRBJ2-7	CASSQDLTAQYYEQYF
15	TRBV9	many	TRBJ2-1	CASSVVGTPSDEQFF
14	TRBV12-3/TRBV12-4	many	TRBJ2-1	CASSEGGGYNEQFF
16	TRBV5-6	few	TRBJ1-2	CASSLPGGQSPVGYTF
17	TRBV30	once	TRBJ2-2	CAWSVLAYSRGTGELFF
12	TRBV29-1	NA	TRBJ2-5	CSPWTSGETQYF
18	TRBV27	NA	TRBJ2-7	CASSSRTSGRLSSYEQYF
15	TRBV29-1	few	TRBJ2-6	CSVERGGSGANVLTF
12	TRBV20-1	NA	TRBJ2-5	CSARPRRETQYF
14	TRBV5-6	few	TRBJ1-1	CASSRRGHNTEAFF
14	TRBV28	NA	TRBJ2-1	CASSFTSGIAEQFF
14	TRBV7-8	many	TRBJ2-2	CASSLVRVSGELFF
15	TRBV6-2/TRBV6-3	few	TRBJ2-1	CASSYIGSSYNEQFF
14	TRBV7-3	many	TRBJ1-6	CASSSGTGGSPLHF
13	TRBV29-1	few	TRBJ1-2	CSVSPGRNYGYTF
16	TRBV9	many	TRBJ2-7	CASSVGLAEVSYEQYF
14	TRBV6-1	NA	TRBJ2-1	CASSLRTSGIGQFF
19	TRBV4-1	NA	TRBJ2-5	CASSQDGVEGFSSQETQYF
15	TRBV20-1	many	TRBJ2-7	CSARDVAGGRYEQYF
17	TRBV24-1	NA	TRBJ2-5	CATSDFLGTGDQETQYF
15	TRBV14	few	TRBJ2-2	CASSQVRTLTGELFF
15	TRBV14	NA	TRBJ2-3	CASSQEGPGVWTQYF
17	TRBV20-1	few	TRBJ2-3	CSASAPSGPLSTDTQYF
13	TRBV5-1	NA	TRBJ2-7	CASSPPWPHEQYF